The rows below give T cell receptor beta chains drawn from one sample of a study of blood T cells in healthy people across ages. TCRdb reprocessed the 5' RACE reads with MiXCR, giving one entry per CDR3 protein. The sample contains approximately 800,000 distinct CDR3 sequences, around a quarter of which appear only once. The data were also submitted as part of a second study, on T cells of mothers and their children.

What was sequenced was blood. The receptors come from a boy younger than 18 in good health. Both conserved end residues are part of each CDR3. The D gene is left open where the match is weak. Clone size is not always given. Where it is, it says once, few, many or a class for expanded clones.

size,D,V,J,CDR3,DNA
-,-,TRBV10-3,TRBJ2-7,CAISERQGLSSYEQYF,TGTGCCATCAGTGAACGTCAGGGTTTGAGCTCCTACGAGCAGTACTTC
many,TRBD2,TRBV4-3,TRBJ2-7,CASSQDLGGGYEQYF,TGCGCCAGCAGCCAAGATCTCGGCGGGGGGTACGAGCAGTACTTC
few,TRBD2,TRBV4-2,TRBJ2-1,CASSHRTSGINEQFF,TGTGCCAGCAGCCACCGGACTAGCGGGATCAATGAGCAGTTCTTC
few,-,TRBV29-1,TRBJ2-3,CSVARGVTDTQYF,TGCAGCGTTGCCCGCGGAGTCACAGATACGCAGTATTTT
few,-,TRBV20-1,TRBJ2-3,CSAAQLNQPQYF,TGCAGTGCAGCACAGCTCAATCAGCCCCAGTATTTT
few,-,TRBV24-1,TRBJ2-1,CATSDKDDEQFF,TGTGCCACCAGTGATAAGGATGATGAGCAGTTCTTC
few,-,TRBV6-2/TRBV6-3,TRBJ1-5,CASSQDSVRFYQPQHF,TGTGCCAGCAGCCAGGACAGTGTTCGGTTCTATCAGCCCCAGCATTTT
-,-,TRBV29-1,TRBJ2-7,CSVERPGTDEQYF,TGCAGCGTTGAGCGGCCAGGAACGGACGAGCAGTACTTC
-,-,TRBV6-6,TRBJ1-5,CASSYRVPGQPQHF,TGTGCCAGCAGTTACAGGGTCCCAGGGCAGCCCCAGCATTTT
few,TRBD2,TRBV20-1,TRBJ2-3,CSARDRPAGRADTQYF,TGCAGTGCTAGAGATCGGCCAGCGGGGAGAGCAGATACGCAGTATTTT
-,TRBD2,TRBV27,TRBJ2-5,CASSLSSGTETQYF,TGTGCCAGCAGTTTATCCAGCGGGACGGAGACCCAGTACTTC
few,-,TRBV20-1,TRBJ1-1,CSARQILNTEAFF,TGCAGTGCTAGACAGATATTGAACACTGAAGCTTTCTTT
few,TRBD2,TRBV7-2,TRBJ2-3,CASSPSGDSTDTQYF,TGTGCCAGCAGCCCGAGCGGGGACAGCACAGATACGCAGTATTTT
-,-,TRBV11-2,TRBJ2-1,CASRRDIYVEQFF,TGTGCCAGCCGACGGGATATCTATGTAGAGCAGTTCTTC
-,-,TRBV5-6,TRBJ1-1,CASNPRVNTEAFF,TGTGCCAGTAACCCGAGGGTGAACACTGAAGCTTTCTTT
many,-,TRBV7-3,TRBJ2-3,CASSPGAAGTDTQYF,TGTGCCAGCAGCCCAGGGGCCGCGGGGACAGATACGCAGTATTTT
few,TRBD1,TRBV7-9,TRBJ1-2,CASSSSGTGANGYTF,TGTGCCAGCAGCTCATCCGGGACAGGGGCGAATGGCTACACCTTC
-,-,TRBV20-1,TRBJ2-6,CSARDGGSGANVLTF,TGCAGTGCTAGAGATGGAGGGTCTGGGGCCAACGTCCTGACTTTC
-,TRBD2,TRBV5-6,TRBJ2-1,CASSDTEGLAGVDEQFF,TGTGCCAGCAGCGACACAGAGGGACTAGCGGGAGTTGATGAGCAGTTCTTC
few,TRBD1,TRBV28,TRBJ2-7,CASRTRDSAYEQYF,TGTGCCAGCAGGACCCGGGACAGCGCCTACGAGCAGTACTTC
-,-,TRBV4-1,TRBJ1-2,CASSLAWGDYTF,TGCGCCAGCAGCCTCGCCTGGGGAGACTACACCTTC
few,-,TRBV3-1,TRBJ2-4,CASSQDPAGNIQYF,TGTGCCAGCAGCCAAGACCCTGCGGGAAACATTCAGTACTTC
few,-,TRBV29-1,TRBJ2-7,CSVESEKGGNPSEQYF,TGCAGCGTTGAATCAGAAAAGGGGGGAAACCCGAGCGAGCAGTACTTC
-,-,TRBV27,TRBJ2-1,CASRRGQAYNEQFF,TGTGCCAGCAGACGGGGGCAGGCCTACAATGAGCAGTTCTTC
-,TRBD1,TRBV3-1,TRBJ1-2,CASSARPGTGGITSNYGYTF,TGTGCCAGCAGCGCCCGTCCCGGGACAGGGGGCATCACCTCTAACTATGGCTACACCTTC
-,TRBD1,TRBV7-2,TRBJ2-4,CASSLSPGQGKNIQYF,TGTGCCAGCAGCTTATCCCCCGGACAGGGGAAAAACATTCAGTACTTC
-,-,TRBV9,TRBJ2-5,CASSVEGHLQETQYF,TGTGCCAGCAGCGTAGAGGGACACCTCCAAGAGACCCAGTACTTC
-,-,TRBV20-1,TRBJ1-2,CSARDEGRYYGYTF,TGCAGTGCTAGAGATGAAGGCAGATACTATGGCTACACCTTC
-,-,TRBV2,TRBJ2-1,CANGGPAELYNEQFF,TGTGCCAACGGAGGGCCAGCGGAACTTTACAATGAGCAGTTCTTC
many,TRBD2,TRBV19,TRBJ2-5,CASSTLSGGKETQYF,TGTGCCAGTAGTACCCTTAGCGGGGGAAAAGAGACCCAGTACTTC
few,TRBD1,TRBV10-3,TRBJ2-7,CAIGAGQETYEQYF,TGTGCCATCGGGGCGGGACAGGAAACCTACGAGCAGTACTTC
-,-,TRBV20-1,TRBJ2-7,CSAHRQGRNEQYF,TGCAGTGCGCACCGCCAGGGGAGGAACGAGCAGTACTTC
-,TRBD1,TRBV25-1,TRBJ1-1,CASSNPGTGTTEAFF,TGTGCCAGCAGCAATCCTGGGACAGGGACCACTGAAGCTTTCTTT
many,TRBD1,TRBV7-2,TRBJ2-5,CASSRRQGMETQYF,TGTGCCAGCAGCCGTCGACAGGGAATGGAGACCCAGTACTTC